This TCR beta chain was sequenced in a study of shared clonotypes between healthy human individuals. Overall study: The composition of the donors was two women and a few men aged 18 to 49.

Profiling relied on immunoSEQ multiplex PCR, and the TCRdb table lists in-frame clones only, not all of them. The data show about 2 million clones, with 90% to 95% seen just once and 0.13% held by the top ten. The investigators split CD4+ cells into a CD45RA+ naive subset and a CD45RA-negative memory subset. The CDR3 runs 14 residues. Germline V gene data show CDR1 as SGDLS and CDR2 as YYNGEE. V gave up 0 bases and J gave up 2 bases, with 7 bases separating them. The sequence came from a man between 18 and 29 years old in good health. V and J are TRBV9 and TRBJ2-3; D is perhaps TRBD2 (5 bases). The sequenced sample consisted of naive CD4+ T cells sorted from blood. Regarding subset: CD45RA+ positively selected. CDR3 DNA sequence: TGTGCCAGCAGCGTAGGAGGGAACACAGATACGCAGTATTTT. Translating it yields CASSVGGNTDTQYF.